This is a list of T cell receptor beta chains from one sample in a study of identical twins. MiXCR was run by TCRdb on the 5' RACE reads, yielding one entry per CDR3 protein. The data show 450,000 or so distinct CDR3 sequences, with around a sixth seen just once and 9.5% to 15% held by the top ten. The sequencing sample was made of naive T cells sorted from blood. Receptor source: a man in his forties or fifties in good health. Each CDR3 is given with its conserved first and last residue. The order of the fields is CDR3 DNA, CDR3 protein, clone size, J gene, V gene, D gene. A D gene is named only where the DNA matches it firmly. Clone size appears in some rows only: once, few, many, or a class for an expanded clone.

cdr3_nt: TGCAGTGGGACTACAGGCCTTGGAAACACCATATATTTT
cdr3_aa: CSGTTGLGNTIYF
clone_size: many
j_call: TRBJ1-3
v_call: TRBV20-1
d_call: -

cdr3_nt: TGTGCCAGCAGTCTGACAGGGCGAATCCAAGAGACCCAGTACTTC
cdr3_aa: CASSLTGRIQETQYF
clone_size: few
j_call: TRBJ2-5
v_call: TRBV7-9
d_call: TRBD1

cdr3_nt: TGTGCCAGCAGCCTTACTGCGGGGAGCGGGGGAACAGATACGCAGTATTTT
cdr3_aa: CASSLTAGSGGTDTQYF
clone_size: -
j_call: TRBJ2-3
v_call: TRBV9
d_call: TRBD2

cdr3_nt: TGTGCCACCAGCAGAGATCTTCGTGGTGGGGGACAGCCCCAGCATTTT
cdr3_aa: CATSRDLRGGGQPQHF
clone_size: few
j_call: TRBJ1-5
v_call: TRBV15
d_call: -

cdr3_nt: TGCAGTGCTAGAAGTTCGTTAGGACAGGGGGCAGAGACCCAGTACTTC
cdr3_aa: CSARSSLGQGAETQYF
clone_size: -
j_call: TRBJ2-5
v_call: TRBV20-1
d_call: TRBD1

cdr3_nt: TGTGCCATCAGTGCCTCCGGGACAGAGAGGGTTGATCAGCCCCAGCATTTT
cdr3_aa: CAISASGTERVDQPQHF
clone_size: -
j_call: TRBJ1-5
v_call: TRBV10-3
d_call: TRBD1

cdr3_nt: TGTGCCAGCAGTTGGACAGTTAGCACCGGGGAGCTGTTTTTT
cdr3_aa: CASSWTVSTGELFF
clone_size: -
j_call: TRBJ2-2
v_call: TRBV6-2/TRBV6-3
d_call: -

cdr3_nt: TGCAGTGCTAACAACTTAGAGACCCAGTACTTC
cdr3_aa: CSANNLETQYF
clone_size: few
j_call: TRBJ2-5
v_call: TRBV20-1
d_call: -

cdr3_nt: TGTGCCAGCAGCTTAATCAGTAACACCGGGGAGCTGTTTTTT
cdr3_aa: CASSLISNTGELFF
clone_size: few
j_call: TRBJ2-2
v_call: TRBV11-3
d_call: -

cdr3_nt: TGCAGTGCTATTGGGACAGCCGGGGAGCCCCAGCATTTT
cdr3_aa: CSAIGTAGEPQHF
clone_size: few
j_call: TRBJ1-5
v_call: TRBV20-1
d_call: TRBD1

cdr3_nt: TGTGCCACCAGTGCCCCTCCAGTCGGGGAGCTGTTTTTT
cdr3_aa: CATSAPPVGELFF
clone_size: -
j_call: TRBJ2-2
v_call: TRBV24-1
d_call: -

cdr3_nt: TGTGCCAGTAGACGCCAGCAAAAGTGGGGAAATATTCCCTACGAGCAGTACTTC
cdr3_aa: CASRRQQKWGNIPYEQYF
clone_size: -
j_call: TRBJ2-7
v_call: TRBV27
d_call: -

cdr3_nt: TGCGCCAGCAGCTTCCCGGGTAGCGGAGATACGCAGTATTTT
cdr3_aa: CASSFPGSGDTQYF
clone_size: -
j_call: TRBJ2-3
v_call: TRBV5-1
d_call: -

cdr3_nt: TGTGCCAGCAGCTTCGGGAACCTTTGGATCGGGGAGCTGTTTTTT
cdr3_aa: CASSFGNLWIGELFF
clone_size: few
j_call: TRBJ2-2
v_call: TRBV7-2
d_call: -

cdr3_nt: TGTGCCAGCAGGAGAGGGGGCAGCTCCTACGAGCAGTACTTC
cdr3_aa: CASRRGGSSYEQYF
clone_size: -
j_call: TRBJ2-7
v_call: TRBV28
d_call: TRBD1

cdr3_nt: TGTGCCAGCAGTCCGCCTGTGGGGGGATTGGGCACCGGGGAGCTGTTTTTT
cdr3_aa: CASSPPVGGLGTGELFF
clone_size: few
j_call: TRBJ2-2
v_call: TRBV12-3/TRBV12-4
d_call: -

cdr3_nt: TGCAGTGCTATTACCGGGACAGGGAGAGTTTACGGCTACACCTTC
cdr3_aa: CSAITGTGRVYGYTF
clone_size: many
j_call: TRBJ1-2
v_call: TRBV20-1
d_call: TRBD1

cdr3_nt: TGCAGCGTTTGGATTGAGGAAGCGGGAGTCAAGAGGAATGAGCAGTTCTTC
cdr3_aa: CSVWIEEAGVKRNEQFF
clone_size: many
j_call: TRBJ2-1
v_call: TRBV29-1
d_call: TRBD2

cdr3_nt: TGCGCCAGCAGCTTGGACGGGACAGGGTTCACAGATACGCAGTATTTT
cdr3_aa: CASSLDGTGFTDTQYF
clone_size: many
j_call: TRBJ2-3
v_call: TRBV5-1
d_call: TRBD1

cdr3_nt: TGTGCCAGCGACCCTGGGGCTAGCCGTGAGACCCAGTACTTC
cdr3_aa: CASDPGASRETQYF
clone_size: few
j_call: TRBJ2-5
v_call: TRBV6-2/TRBV6-3
d_call: -

cdr3_nt: TGTGCCAGCAGTTTCCGGGACAGGGCGGAGTGGGCCAAAAACATTCAGTACTTC
cdr3_aa: CASSFRDRAEWAKNIQYF
clone_size: many
j_call: TRBJ2-4
v_call: TRBV28
d_call: TRBD1

cdr3_nt: TGTGCCAGCAGCCATGCCGGGAGCCCTTCCTACGAGCAGTACTTC
cdr3_aa: CASSHAGSPSYEQYF
clone_size: many
j_call: TRBJ2-7
v_call: TRBV4-2
d_call: -

cdr3_nt: TGTGCCATCAGTGAAGACAGGGATACGCAGTATTTT
cdr3_aa: CAISEDRDTQYF
clone_size: many
j_call: TRBJ2-3
v_call: TRBV10-3
d_call: -

cdr3_nt: TGCAGTGCTAGATTTCAGTGGGGGATGGGGAGTGAAAAACTGTTTTTT
cdr3_aa: CSARFQWGMGSEKLFF
clone_size: once
j_call: TRBJ1-4
v_call: TRBV20-1
d_call: -

cdr3_nt: TGTGCCAGCAGCTTAGGTCTAGCGGGTAACACAAATGAGCAGTTCTTC
cdr3_aa: CASSLGLAGNTNEQFF
clone_size: few
j_call: TRBJ2-1
v_call: TRBV11-3
d_call: TRBD2

cdr3_nt: TGCGCCAGCAGCTTGGCTGGTTCAGGGGGGAGACTCACAGATACGCAGTATTTT
cdr3_aa: CASSLAGSGGRLTDTQYF
clone_size: -
j_call: TRBJ2-3
v_call: TRBV5-1
d_call: -

cdr3_nt: TGTGCCAGCAGGCAGGGTGAAATTAACTACGAGCAGTACTTC
cdr3_aa: CASRQGEINYEQYF
clone_size: -
j_call: TRBJ2-7
v_call: TRBV27
d_call: -

cdr3_nt: TGTGCCAGCAGTTTTGGGTGGCAGGGAGCAACTAATGAAAAACTGTTTTTT
cdr3_aa: CASSFGWQGATNEKLFF
clone_size: many
j_call: TRBJ1-4
v_call: TRBV28
d_call: -

cdr3_nt: TGCAGTGCTCGCTCAGGACTAGCGGGCTCCTACGAGCAGTACTTC
cdr3_aa: CSARSGLAGSYEQYF
clone_size: -
j_call: TRBJ2-7
v_call: TRBV20-1
d_call: TRBD2

cdr3_nt: TGCAGTGCAAGCGGTGGGGGCGATGAGCAGTTCTTC
cdr3_aa: CSASGGGDEQFF
clone_size: many
j_call: TRBJ2-1
v_call: TRBV20-1
d_call: -

cdr3_nt: TGTGCCAGCAGCGTAGTAGGCGCCCCATACAATGAGCAGTTCTTC
cdr3_aa: CASSVVGAPYNEQFF
clone_size: few
j_call: TRBJ2-1
v_call: TRBV9
d_call: -

cdr3_nt: TGCGCCAGCAGCCAAGGAAGAGGGTCCCTTCAAAACTTC
cdr3_aa: CASSQGRGSLQNF
clone_size: -
j_call: TRBJ2-7
v_call: TRBV4-3
d_call: -

cdr3_nt: TGCAGCGTACGGACCCCCAAAGGGGAAGAGACCCAGTACTTC
cdr3_aa: CSVRTPKGEETQYF
clone_size: many
j_call: TRBJ2-5
v_call: TRBV29-1
d_call: -

cdr3_nt: TGCAGCGTTGAAAATTTAGGTTACGAGCAGTACTTC
cdr3_aa: CSVENLGYEQYF
clone_size: many
j_call: TRBJ2-7
v_call: TRBV29-1
d_call: -

cdr3_nt: TGTGCCAGCAGAATAGCGGGGGGGCCTCGCACAGATACGCAGTATTTT
cdr3_aa: CASRIAGGPRTDTQYF
clone_size: few
j_call: TRBJ2-3
v_call: TRBV7-2
d_call: TRBD2

cdr3_nt: TGTGCCAGCAGCTTACAAAAGACCCAATACAATTACAATGAGCAGTTCTTC
cdr3_aa: CASSLQKTQYNYNEQFF
clone_size: -
j_call: TRBJ2-1
v_call: TRBV7-6
d_call: -

cdr3_nt: TGCGCCAGCGGACCTTCTGGGAGGTTGCGTGGCTACACCTTC
cdr3_aa: CASGPSGRLRGYTF
clone_size: few
j_call: TRBJ1-2
v_call: TRBV10-2
d_call: -

cdr3_nt: TGTGCCAGCAGTTTCTCGTCCAGGGGGCAAGATACGCAGTATTTT
cdr3_aa: CASSFSSRGQDTQYF
clone_size: many
j_call: TRBJ2-3
v_call: TRBV12-3/TRBV12-4
d_call: TRBD1

cdr3_nt: TGTGCCAGCAGTCCCGGGACAGGGTCCCACGAGCAGTACTTC
cdr3_aa: CASSPGTGSHEQYF
clone_size: many
j_call: TRBJ2-7
v_call: TRBV27
d_call: TRBD1

cdr3_nt: TGTGCCAGCAGTTTGAGGACGAGCATTAATACGCAGTATTTT
cdr3_aa: CASSLRTSINTQYF
clone_size: -
j_call: TRBJ2-3
v_call: TRBV12-3/TRBV12-4
d_call: -

cdr3_nt: TGCGCCAGCAGCTCGCTTCCAGGGTGGGACACTGAAGCTTTCTTT
cdr3_aa: CASSSLPGWDTEAFF
clone_size: few
j_call: TRBJ1-1
v_call: TRBV5-1
d_call: -

cdr3_nt: TGTGCCAGCAGTTTATGGGCAGATAATGAAAAACTGTTTTTT
cdr3_aa: CASSLWADNEKLFF
clone_size: many
j_call: TRBJ1-4
v_call: TRBV12-3/TRBV12-4
d_call: -

cdr3_nt: TGTGCCACCAGTGATTTCGGGCAGCCCCAGCATTTT
cdr3_aa: CATSDFGQPQHF
clone_size: -
j_call: TRBJ1-5
v_call: TRBV24-1
d_call: -

cdr3_nt: TGTGCCAGCAGCCGTGGACAGGGTATAGGAGAGACCCAGTACTTC
cdr3_aa: CASSRGQGIGETQYF
clone_size: -
j_call: TRBJ2-5
v_call: TRBV7-9
d_call: TRBD1